This is a list of T cell receptor beta chains from one sample in a study of identifying expanded T cells in peripheral blood. Generated by immunoSEQ multiplex PCR, the TCRdb table keeps only in-frame clones and is missing some. Altogether fewer than 60,000 clones are present, around 82% being singletons, with the ten largest covering approximately 14%. Sample: blood. Receptors were obtained from a person aged 18 to 70 in good health. Each CDR3 is given without its conserved first and last residue. Each record gives: V gene, CDR3 protein.

>TRBV5-4
ASSLGGTGASEQY
>TRBV7-9
ASSLDRVYVEQY
>TRBV19
ASSIGARRF
>TRBV11-3
ASSLDRGGDNEQF
>TRBV5-4
ASSKEGDRGILEGYT
>TRBV19
ASKEGQLATEAF
>TRBV7-2
ASSLTVGGSYNEQF
>TRBV19
ASSRRLAGREQF
>TRBV5-4
ASSLGPPGELF
>TRBV5-6
ASSFYRVRGTGELF
>TRBV5-4
ASSPRTGRGGETQY
>TRBV5-1
ASSPIGTVETEAF
>TRBV10-1
ARRSDREKETQY